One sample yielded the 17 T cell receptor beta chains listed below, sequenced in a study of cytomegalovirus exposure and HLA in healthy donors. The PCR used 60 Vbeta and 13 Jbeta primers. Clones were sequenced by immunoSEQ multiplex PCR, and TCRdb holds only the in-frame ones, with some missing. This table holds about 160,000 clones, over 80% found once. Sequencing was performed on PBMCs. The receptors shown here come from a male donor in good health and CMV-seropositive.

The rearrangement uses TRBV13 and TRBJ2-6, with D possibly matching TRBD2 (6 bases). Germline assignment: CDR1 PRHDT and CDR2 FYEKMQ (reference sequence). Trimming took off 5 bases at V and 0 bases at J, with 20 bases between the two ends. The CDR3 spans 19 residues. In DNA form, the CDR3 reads TGTGCCAGCAGCCCGGACACGGGACTGGTTAGCTCTGGGGCCAACGTCCTGACTTTC. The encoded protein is CASSPDTGLVSSGANVLTF.

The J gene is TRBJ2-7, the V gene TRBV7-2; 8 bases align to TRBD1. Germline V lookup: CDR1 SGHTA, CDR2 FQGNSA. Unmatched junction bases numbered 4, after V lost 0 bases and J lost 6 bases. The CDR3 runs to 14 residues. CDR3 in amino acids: CASSLAEDRAEQYF. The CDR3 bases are TGTGCCAGCAGCTTAGCAGAGGACAGGGCCGAGCAGTACTTC. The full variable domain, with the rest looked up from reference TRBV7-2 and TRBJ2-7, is GAGVSQSPSNKVTEKGKDVELRCDPISGHTALYWYRQSLGQGLEFLIYFQGNSAPDKSGLPSDRFSAERTGGSVSTLTIQRTQQEDSAVYLCASSLAEDRAEQYFGPGTRLTVT.

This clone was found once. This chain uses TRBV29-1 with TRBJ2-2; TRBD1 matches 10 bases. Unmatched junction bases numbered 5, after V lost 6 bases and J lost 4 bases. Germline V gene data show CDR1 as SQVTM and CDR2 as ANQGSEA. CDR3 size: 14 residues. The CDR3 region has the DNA TGCAGCGTCCGGGACAGGGGAATCACCGGGGAGCTGTTTTTT. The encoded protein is CSVRDRGITGELFF.

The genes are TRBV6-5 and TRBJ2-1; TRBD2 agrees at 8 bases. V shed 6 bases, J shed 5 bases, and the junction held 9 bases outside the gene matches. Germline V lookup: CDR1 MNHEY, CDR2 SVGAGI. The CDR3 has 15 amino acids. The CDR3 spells CASSPTIGRDNEQFF. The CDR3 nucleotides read TGTGCCAGCAGCCCTACTATCGGGAGGGACAATGAGCAGTTCTTC.

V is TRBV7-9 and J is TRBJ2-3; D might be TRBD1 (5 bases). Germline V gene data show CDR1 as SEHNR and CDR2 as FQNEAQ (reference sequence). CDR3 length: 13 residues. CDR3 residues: CASLRDWTDTQYF. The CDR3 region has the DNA TGTGCTTCGCTCAGGGATTGGACAGATACGCAGTATTTT. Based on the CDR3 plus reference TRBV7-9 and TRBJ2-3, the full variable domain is DTGVSQNPRHKITKRGQNVTFRCDPISEHNRLYWYRQTLGQGPEFLTYFQNEAQLEKSRLLSDRFSAERPKGSFSTLEIQRTEQGDSAMYLCASLRDWTDTQYFGPGTRLTVL.

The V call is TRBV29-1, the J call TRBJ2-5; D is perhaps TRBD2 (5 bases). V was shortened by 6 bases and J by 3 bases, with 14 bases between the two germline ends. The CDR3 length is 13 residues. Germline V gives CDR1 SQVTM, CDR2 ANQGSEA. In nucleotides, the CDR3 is TGCAGCGTGCAACAATGGGGAGAAGAGACCCAGTACTTC. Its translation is CSVQQWGEETQYF.

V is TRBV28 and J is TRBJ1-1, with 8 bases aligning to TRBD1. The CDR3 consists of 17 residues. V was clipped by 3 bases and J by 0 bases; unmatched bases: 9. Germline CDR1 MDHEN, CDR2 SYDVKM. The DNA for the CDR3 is TGTGCCAGCAGTTTCGGGGCAGGGGGCGGAATGAACACTGAAGCTTTCTTT. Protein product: CASSFGAGGGMNTEAFF. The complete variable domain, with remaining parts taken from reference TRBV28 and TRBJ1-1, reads DVKVTQSSRYLVKRTGEKVFLECVQDMDHENMFWYRQDPGLGLRLIYFSYDVKMKEKGDIPEGYSVSREKKERFSLILESASTNQTSMYLCASSFGAGGGMNTEAFFGQGTRLTVV.

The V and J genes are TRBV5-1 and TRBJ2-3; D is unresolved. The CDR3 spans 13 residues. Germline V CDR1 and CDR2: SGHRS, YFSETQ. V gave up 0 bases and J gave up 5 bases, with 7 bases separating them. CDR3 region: CASSLAGLDTQYF. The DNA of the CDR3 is TGCGCCAGCAGCTTGGCGGGTTTAGATACGCAGTATTTT.

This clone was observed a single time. The CDR3 sequence: CASTFRGGRDNEQFF. In DNA form, the CDR3 reads TGTGCCAGCACATTTAGGGGCGGGAGGGACAATGAGCAGTTCTTC. The chain is built from TRBV27 and TRBJ2-1, with 9 positions matching TRBD2. This CDR3 region has 15 residues. J gave up 5 bases and V 7 bases, and 9 bases lay outside the gene matches. Germline CDR1 MNHEY, CDR2 SMNVEV (reference sequence).

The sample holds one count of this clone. In DNA form, the CDR3 reads TGTGCCAGCAGTATTCATGCGGGCTCAGTCTCCGGAAACACCATATATTTT. Residues: CASSIHAGSVSGNTIYF. The J gene is TRBJ1-3, the V gene TRBV28; D ambiguous. Between the trimmed V and J ends, which lost 5 bases and 4 bases, there was a span of 21 bases. The CDR3 contains 17 residues. Looked up from germline, CDR1 is MDHEN and CDR2 is SYDVKM.

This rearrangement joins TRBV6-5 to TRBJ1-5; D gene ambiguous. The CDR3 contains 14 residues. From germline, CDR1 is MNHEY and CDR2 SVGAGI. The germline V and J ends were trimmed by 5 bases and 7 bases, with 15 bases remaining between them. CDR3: CASSPGVAVQPQHF. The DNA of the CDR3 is TGTGCCAGCAGTCCCGGGGTTGCGGTACAGCCCCAGCATTTT.

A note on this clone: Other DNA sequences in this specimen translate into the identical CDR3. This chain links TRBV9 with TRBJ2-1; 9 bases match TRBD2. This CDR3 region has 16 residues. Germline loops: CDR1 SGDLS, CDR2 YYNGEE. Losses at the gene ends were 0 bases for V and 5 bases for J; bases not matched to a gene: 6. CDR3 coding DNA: TGTGCCAGCAGCGTAGGATCTAGCGGGAAGGACAATGAGCAGTTCTTC. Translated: CASSVGSSGKDNEQFF.

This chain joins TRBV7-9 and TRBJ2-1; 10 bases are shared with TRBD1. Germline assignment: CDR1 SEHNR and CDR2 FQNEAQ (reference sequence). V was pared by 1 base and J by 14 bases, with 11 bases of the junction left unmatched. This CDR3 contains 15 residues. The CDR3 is CASSLGRTGGLGKFF. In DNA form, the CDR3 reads TGTGCCAGCAGCTTAGGAAGGACAGGGGGATTAGGGAAGTTCTTC.

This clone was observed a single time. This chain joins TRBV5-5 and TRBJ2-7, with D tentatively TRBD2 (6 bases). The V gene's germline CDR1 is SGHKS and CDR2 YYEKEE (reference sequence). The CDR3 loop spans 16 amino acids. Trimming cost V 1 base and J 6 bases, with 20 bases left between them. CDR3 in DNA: TGTGCCAGCAGCTTGTTCACGGGAGTTAGGTCTTCCGAGCAGTACTTC. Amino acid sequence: CASSLFTGVRSSEQYF.

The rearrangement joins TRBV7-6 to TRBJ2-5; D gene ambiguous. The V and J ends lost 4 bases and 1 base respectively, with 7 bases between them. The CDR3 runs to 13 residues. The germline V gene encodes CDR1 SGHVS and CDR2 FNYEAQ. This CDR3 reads CASSSVLQETQYF. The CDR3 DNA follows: TGTGCCAGCAGCTCGGTTCTCCAAGAGACCCAGTACTTC.

The CDR3 nucleotides are TGTGCCAGCAGCCCAGGGGGCAGGGACACTGAAGCTTTCTTT. Protein sequence: CASSPGGRDTEAFF. The V and J genes are TRBV5-4 and TRBJ1-1; 8 bases align to TRBD1. This CDR3 spans 14 amino acids. J gave up 3 bases and V 4 bases, and 5 bases lay outside the gene matches. Germline values: CDR1 SGHNT, CDR2 YYREEE (reference sequence).

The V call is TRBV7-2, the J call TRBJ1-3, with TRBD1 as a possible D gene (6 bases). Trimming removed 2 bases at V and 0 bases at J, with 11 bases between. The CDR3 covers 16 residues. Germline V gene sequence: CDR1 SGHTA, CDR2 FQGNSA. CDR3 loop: CASSLWGGGSGNTIYF. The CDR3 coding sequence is TGTGCCAGCAGCTTATGGGGGGGCGGCTCTGGAAACACCATATATTTT.